This T cell receptor (beta chain) came from a study of neurological immune-mediated disorders. TCRdb passed the 5' RACE reads through MiXCR, listing each CDR3 protein once. The table has more than 75,000 distinct CDR3 sequences, 3% to 4% seen once. Study results and limitations: In HTLV-1-associated myelopathy, TCR clonal expansion was greatest, and in multiple sclerosis it was least, below healthy controls. None of the CDR3 amino acid sequences of expanded clones were shared across subjects, and this suggested private repertoires in all groups.

This clonotype was found a few times. The antigen is undetermined. The CDR3 has 16 residues. V shed 2 bases, J shed 5 bases, and the junction held 9 bases outside the gene matches. CDR1 and CDR2 from the germline V gene are LGHDT and YNNKEL (reference sequence). Sequencing was done on a sample of PBMCs. The chain uses TRBV3-1 and TRBJ2-5, with TRBD2 matching over 9 bases. The sequence derives from a woman between 45 and 65 years old with multiple sclerosis. CDR3 in DNA: TGTGCCAGCAGCCAATTGGAACTAGCGGGTGGGGAGACCCAGTACTTC. Translated: CASSQLELAGGETQYF.